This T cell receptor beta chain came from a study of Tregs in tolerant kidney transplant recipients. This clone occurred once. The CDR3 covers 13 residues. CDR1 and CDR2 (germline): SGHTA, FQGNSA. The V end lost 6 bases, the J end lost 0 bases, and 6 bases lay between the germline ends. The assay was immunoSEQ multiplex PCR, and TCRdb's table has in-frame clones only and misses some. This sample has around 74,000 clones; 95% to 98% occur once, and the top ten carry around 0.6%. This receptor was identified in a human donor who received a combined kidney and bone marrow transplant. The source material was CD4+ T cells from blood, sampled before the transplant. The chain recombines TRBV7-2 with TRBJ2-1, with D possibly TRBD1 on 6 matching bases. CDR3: CASRDSSYNEQFF. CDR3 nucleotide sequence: TGTGCCAGCAGGGACAGCTCCTACAATGAGCAGTTCTTC.